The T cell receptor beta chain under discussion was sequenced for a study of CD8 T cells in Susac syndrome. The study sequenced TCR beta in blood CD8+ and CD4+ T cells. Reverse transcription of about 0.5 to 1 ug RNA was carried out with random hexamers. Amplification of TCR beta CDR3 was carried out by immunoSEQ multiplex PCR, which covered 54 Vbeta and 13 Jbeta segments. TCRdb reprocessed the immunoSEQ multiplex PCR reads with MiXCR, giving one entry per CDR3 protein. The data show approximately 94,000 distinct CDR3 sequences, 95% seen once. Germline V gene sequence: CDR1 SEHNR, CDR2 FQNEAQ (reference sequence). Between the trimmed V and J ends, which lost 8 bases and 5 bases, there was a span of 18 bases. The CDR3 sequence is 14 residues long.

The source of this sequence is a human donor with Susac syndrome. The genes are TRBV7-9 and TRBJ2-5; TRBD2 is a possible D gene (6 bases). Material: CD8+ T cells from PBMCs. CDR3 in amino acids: CASLRGGEVETQYF. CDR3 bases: TGTGCCAGCCTTAGAGGCGGGGAGGTGGAGACCCAGTACTTC.